This T cell receptor beta chain was sequenced in a study of blood T cell repertoires in COVID-19. Produced via immunoSEQ multiplex PCR; TCRdb's table is partial and in-frame only. Counted here are fewer than 250,000 clones, 88% occurring once; the ten biggest clones make up less than 0.75%. Germline values: CDR1 MNHNY, CDR2 SVGAGI (reference sequence). Trimming at V came to 3 bases and at J to 2 bases, leaving 5 bases not matched to a gene. The CDR3 spans 15 residues. Sequenced sample: peripheral blood. The receptor was isolated from a man aged 35-49 years with acute or convalescent COVID-19. This chain uses TRBV6-6 with TRBJ2-5, with 8 positions matching TRBD1. The CDR3 loop reads CASSYSGTGQETQYF. CDR3 in DNA: TGTGCCAGCAGTTATTCAGGGACAGGACAAGAGACCCAGTACTTC.